The sequence of this T cell receptor (beta chain) was determined in a study of cytomegalovirus exposure and HLA in healthy donors. Study context: An earlier analysis found fewer than 140 million unique TCR beta sequences from about 190 million T cells. Overall study findings and caveats: Reported performance of the classifier showed diagnosis of cytomegalovirus status with high specificity and sensitivity.

Germline CDR1 SGHTA, CDR2 FQGTGA. This CDR3 contains 18 residues. J was trimmed by 0 bases and V by 6 bases; bases with no gene match: 14. With 60 Vbeta and 13 Jbeta primers, the PCR was carried out. Data came from immunoSEQ multiplex PCR; TCRdb stores just in-frame clones and leaves some out. The sample consists of about 100,000 clones, 73% of them appearing once. About this clone itself: Its specificity is unknown.

The sample was PBMCs. The sequence derives from a man aged 25-40 years in good health and CMV-seronegative. J is TRBJ2-3 and V is TRBV7-3, with TRBD2 identical over 8 bases. CDR3 in amino acids: CASSQDPAGAGSTDTQYF. The CDR3 DNA sequence: TGTGCCAGCAGTCAAGATCCAGCGGGAGCGGGAAGCACAGATACGCAGTATTTT.